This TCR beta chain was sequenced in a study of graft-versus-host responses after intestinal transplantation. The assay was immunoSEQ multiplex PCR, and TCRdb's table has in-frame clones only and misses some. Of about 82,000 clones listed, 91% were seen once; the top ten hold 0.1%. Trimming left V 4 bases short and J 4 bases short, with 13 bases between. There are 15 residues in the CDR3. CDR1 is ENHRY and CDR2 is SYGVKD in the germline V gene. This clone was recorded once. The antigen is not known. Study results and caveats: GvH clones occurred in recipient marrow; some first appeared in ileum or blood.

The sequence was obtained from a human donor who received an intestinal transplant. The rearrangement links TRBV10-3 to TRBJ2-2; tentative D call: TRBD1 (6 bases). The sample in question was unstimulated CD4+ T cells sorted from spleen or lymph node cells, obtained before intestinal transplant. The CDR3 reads CAISGQGQATGELFF. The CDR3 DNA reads TGTGCCATCAGTGGCCAGGGACAAGCCACCGGGGAGCTGTTTTTT.